This TCR beta chain came from a study of T-cell reconstitution after alpha-beta-depleted transplantation in children (dated by TCRdb to the mid-2010s). A note on the overall study: T-cell immune reconstitution after TCRalphabeta/CD19-depleted allogeneic hematopoietic cell transplantation in children was quantitatively tracked in the study by means of TCR repertoire profiling.

The receptor library was made with PCR. TCRdb names Illumina HiSeq 2500 as the instrument used. TCR library preparation used molecular barcoding, with unique molecular identifiers applied to normalize quantification of the TCRbeta repertoire. Using fastp trimming at Q25 and MiXCR clonotype assembly, TCRdb reanalyzed the public sequencing data and kept in-frame beta chains. Rows with one shared CDR3 protein collapse into an entry with the most common genes and DNA. This sample has about 240,000 distinct CDR3 sequences in its table, and about 23% of those were observed once. The top ten clones comprise about 2.6% of the sample. Interpreted using the paper, the treatment or condition label stands for: allogeneic hematopoietic cell transplantation with graft depleted of TCRalphabeta T cells and CD19 B cells. The children who served as transplant recipients had been given grafts of TCRalphabeta/CD19-depleted allogeneic hematopoietic cells.

On the study overall, not on this receptor specifically: Apparently early alphabetaT-cell count recovery about two months after transplant reportedly relied on only several hundred rapidly expanded clones derived from non-depleted graft cells. The frequencies of hyperexpanded clones fell over the following months, and after one year, T-cell counts and TCRbeta diversity were mostly attributed to newly produced T cells. In some patients, the high TCRbeta diversity seen at day 60 was put down to recipient T cells and intrathymic progenitors that had survived conditioning.

This clonotype was observed at least ten times. Its specific antigen is unknown. No per-base quality is available; no much larger clone lies one base away. From cysteine to phenylalanine, the CDR3 is 12 amino acids long. Only CDR3 DNA is held: 36 bases, read in frame from base 1. The V end loses 2 bases and the J end loses 2 bases, and a stretch of 7 bases separates them. CDR1 and CDR2 are read off the germline V gene (reference sequence) as DFQATT and SNEGSKA. The V gene is TRBV20-1 and the J gene is TRBJ2-7; no D gene can be assigned with confidence. This material consisted of PBMCs, taken before TCRalphabeta/CD19-depleted stem cell transplant. The TCR was taken from a girl aged 2 to 9 with Fanconi anemia, due to receive a stem cell transplant. The CDR3 region reads CSARKEPYEQYF. The DNA sequence is given as TGCAGTGCTAGAAAGGAACCCTACGAGCAGTACTTC.